These T cell receptor beta chains were read from a single sample in a study of human T cells and chemical hapten exposure. TCRdb reprocessed the RACE reads via MiXCR and lists one record per CDR3 protein. The sample records over 300,000 distinct CDR3 sequences, approximately 5% being singletons. The specimen comprised whole blood, sampled in connection with sensitization to the hapten diphenylcyclopropenone (DPC). All receptors come from a woman aged 45-60 years with alopecia areata. Some clones in this sample may be carry-over from other donors' samples. Each CDR3 is given without its conserved first and last residue. Fields, in order: D gene, V gene, J gene, CDR3 protein. The D gene is left open where the match is weak.

.	TRBV12-3/TRBV12-4	TRBJ1-1	ASTAGGGRTEAF
.	TRBV3-1	TRBJ2-2	ASSQAFTPGELF
TRBD1	TRBV10-3	TRBJ2-5	AISVGQGEGSLETQY
TRBD2	TRBV20-1	TRBJ2-3	SARGFGGAPDTQY
TRBD2	TRBV24-1	TRBJ2-1	ATSGSGSWGEQF
TRBD1	TRBV7-2	TRBJ1-5	ASSPSQGGNQPQH
TRBD1	TRBV15	TRBJ2-2	ATQTGGVSGELF
TRBD1	TRBV9	TRBJ2-7	ASSVAGDRAYEQY
.	TRBV7-2	TRBJ2-3	ASSLVERSTDTQY
TRBD2	TRBV7-6	TRBJ2-7	ASSGLTGGSSYEQY
.	TRBV12-3/TRBV12-4	TRBJ2-4	ASSLAGAPAKNIQY
TRBD1	TRBV6-6	TRBJ2-3	ASSQTGAPTDTQY
.	TRBV27	TRBJ2-7	ASSAIPGSSRTYEQY
.	TRBV12-3/TRBV12-4	TRBJ2-2	ASSTYTGELF
.	TRBV11-2	TRBJ2-3	ASSLGYTQY
TRBD2	TRBV12-3/TRBV12-4	TRBJ2-3	ASSSGLRDTQY
.	TRBV12-3/TRBV12-4	TRBJ1-2	ASSLAGGAGLYGYT
TRBD1	TRBV12-3/TRBV12-4	TRBJ2-3	ASTLGTGGKDTQY
.	TRBV6-2/TRBV6-3	TRBJ2-1	ASSLGMTSRMRNEQF
.	TRBV30	TRBJ2-3	AWSGGTSTDTQY
TRBD1	TRBV24-1	TRBJ2-2	ATSDSETGGRSGELF
TRBD2	TRBV12-3/TRBV12-4	TRBJ2-3	ASSLLRGETDTQY
.	TRBV5-4	TRBJ1-2	ASSGGQNNYGYT
TRBD1	TRBV12-3/TRBV12-4	TRBJ1-2	ASSRDRHYGYT
.	TRBV29-1	TRBJ1-4	SVWGEKLF
.	TRBV3-1	TRBJ2-7	ASSTRDEGRYEQY
.	TRBV6-2/TRBV6-3	TRBJ1-5	ASSSLETYQPQH
.	TRBV27	TRBJ1-6	ASSYEGVFRNSPLH
.	TRBV5-1	TRBJ1-5	ASSPVGGGQPQH
.	TRBV2	TRBJ1-1	ASSILSGTEAF
.	TRBV7-6	TRBJ2-1	ASSSTGGSEQF
.	TRBV6-6	TRBJ2-3	ASSYQGQGTDTQY
.	TRBV27	TRBJ2-7	ASRQRLVYEQY
TRBD1	TRBV3-1	TRBJ1-1	ASSQQGEVTEAF
.	TRBV14	TRBJ2-7	ASSQDAGNEQY
TRBD2	TRBV7-2	TRBJ2-1	ASSLVPSGRAGEQF
.	TRBV7-8	TRBJ1-1	ASSLAQMNTEAF
.	TRBV6-5	TRBJ2-2	ASGERGKSGELF
.	TRBV4-1	TRBJ2-2	ASSQDGPGELF
TRBD1	TRBV24-1	TRBJ2-5	ATSDPQGAGETQY
.	TRBV29-1	TRBJ2-4	SVRLAGGAIRRENIQY
TRBD1	TRBV28	TRBJ1-4	ASRVDRVREKLF
.	TRBV5-1	TRBJ1-1	ASSPRETDTEAF
TRBD2	TRBV5-1	TRBJ2-1	ASSLSGGGAGGEQF
TRBD2	TRBV6-2/TRBV6-3	TRBJ2-1	ASSYFAGGDEQF
.	TRBV29-1	TRBJ2-7	SVVEAGGTYEQY
.	TRBV10-3	TRBJ2-3	AISESTASSRTDTQY
.	TRBV9	TRBJ2-3	ASSVGGSSTDTQY
.	TRBV11-2	TRBJ2-5	ASSAHRAQETQY
.	TRBV10-3	TRBJ1-1	AIIATPNTEAF
.	TRBV18	TRBJ1-1	ASAREDGEAF
TRBD1	TRBV20-1	TRBJ1-5	SASGGVNQPQH
TRBD2	TRBV5-1	TRBJ2-5	ASSLKLTSGTQETQY
.	TRBV5-1	TRBJ1-1	ASSLGSDPRAGTEAF
TRBD2	TRBV11-2	TRBJ2-3	ASRAGGVSDTQY
TRBD2	TRBV18	TRBJ2-5	ASSPGTREQETQY
.	TRBV13	TRBJ1-1	ASSPVGGFNEAF
.	TRBV6-2/TRBV6-3	TRBJ1-1	ASSYVGGRGTEAF
.	TRBV4-1	TRBJ1-2	ASRKVGTGMGSDYGYT